The present entry profiles one T cell receptor (beta chain) with its context. Its antigen is not identified. The V gene's germline CDR1 is SGHTA and CDR2 FQGTGA. Trimming took off 3 bases at V and 0 bases at J, with 8 bases between the two ends. The CDR3 is 14 residues long. These data belong to a study of regulatory T cells in long-lasting Graves disease. iRepertoire HTBI primers and Arm-PCR of CDR3 regions built TCR beta libraries. TCRdb recomputed calls from the multiplex PCR reads with MiXCR, one row per CDR3 protein. The data show 500,000 to 800,000 distinct CDR3 sequences, 30% seen once. Time point defined: persistent/refractory GD, antithyroid drugs over 5 years with positive TRAb. Preparation of the TCR library used RNA extracted from PBMCs. Study-level findings and limits: It was possible that the small sample size reduced accuracy. Persistent patients shared more public clonotypes (approximately 2,700) than newly diagnosed patients (around 1,000).

This rearrangement joins TRBV7-3 to TRBJ1-1; no clear D. The sequences come from peripheral blood mononuclear cells (PBMCs), collected when the disease was refractory, from a patient treated with antithyroid drugs. The sequence was collected from a female donor with Graves disease. As DNA, the CDR3 is TGTGCCAGCAGCTTCGACTTAATGAACACTGAAGCTTTCTTT. Its protein product is CASSFDLMNTEAFF.